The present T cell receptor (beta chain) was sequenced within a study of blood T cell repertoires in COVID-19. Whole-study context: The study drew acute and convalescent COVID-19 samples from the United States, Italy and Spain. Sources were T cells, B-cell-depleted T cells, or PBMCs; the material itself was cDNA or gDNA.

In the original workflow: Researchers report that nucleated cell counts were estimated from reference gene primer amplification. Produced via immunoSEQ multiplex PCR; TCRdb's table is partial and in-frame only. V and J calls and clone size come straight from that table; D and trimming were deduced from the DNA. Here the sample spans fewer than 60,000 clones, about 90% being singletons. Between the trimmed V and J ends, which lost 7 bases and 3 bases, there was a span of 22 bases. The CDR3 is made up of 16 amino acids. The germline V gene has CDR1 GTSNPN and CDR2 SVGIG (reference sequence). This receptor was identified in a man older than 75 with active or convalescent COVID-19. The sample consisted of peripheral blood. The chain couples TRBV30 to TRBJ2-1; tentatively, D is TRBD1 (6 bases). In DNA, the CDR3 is TGTGCCTCAACACAGGGATCCGAGCATGACTACAATGAGCAGTTCTTC. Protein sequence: CASTQGSEHDYNEQFF.